A selection of T cell receptor beta chains follows, all from one sample in a study of cytotoxic CD8 clonotypes in ibrutinib-treated CLL. Method: immunoSEQ multiplex PCR; TCRdb's copy keeps in-frame clones and lacks some. The sample lists 35,000 to 45,000 clones; roughly 45% were seen once. The sample was PBMCs, taken before ibrutinib treatment. These receptors came from a human donor with chronic lymphocytic leukemia. CDR3s include the opening cysteine and the closing phenylalanine or tryptophan. Each record gives: CDR3 protein, CDR3 DNA, clone size, D gene, V gene, J gene. The D gene is left open where the match is weak. Expanded clones get a size class; other rows say once, few or many, or leave the size out.

CDR3aa: CASSVRGLDEQFF
CDR3nt: TGTGCCAGCTCGGTCAGGGGTTTAGATGAGCAGTTCTTC
abundance: -
d_gene: -
v_gene: TRBV18
j_gene: TRBJ2-1

CDR3aa: CASSYQGQEDGYTF
CDR3nt: TGTGCCAGCAGTTACCAAGGACAGGAGGATGGCTACACCTTC
abundance: few
d_gene: TRBD1
v_gene: TRBV6-7
j_gene: TRBJ1-2

CDR3aa: CASSSEQRHPLNEQYF
CDR3nt: TGTGCCAGCAGCTCCGAACAGCGCCACCCACTCAACGAGCAGTACTTC
abundance: -
d_gene: -
v_gene: TRBV13
j_gene: TRBJ2-7

CDR3aa: CASSTGATRSPLHF
CDR3nt: TGTGCCAGCAGCACTGGGGCCACCCGTTCACCCCTCCACTTT
abundance: -
d_gene: -
v_gene: TRBV7-2
j_gene: TRBJ1-6

CDR3aa: CASSELGAREAFF
CDR3nt: TGTGCCAGCAGTGAGTTAGGGGCGCGAGAAGCTTTCTTT
abundance: -
d_gene: -
v_gene: TRBV6-5
j_gene: TRBJ1-1

CDR3aa: CASGLNPGQQYF
CDR3nt: TGTGCCAGCGGCCTTAATCCGGGACAGCAGTATTTT
abundance: -
d_gene: -
v_gene: TRBV2
j_gene: TRBJ2-3

CDR3aa: CASRKGSNQPQHF
CDR3nt: TGTGCCAGCAGAAAGGGGAGCAATCAGCCCCAGCATTTT
abundance: -
d_gene: -
v_gene: TRBV2
j_gene: TRBJ1-5

CDR3aa: CATQPVTSISYEQYF
CDR3nt: TGTGCCACCCAACCGGTTACAAGTATTTCCTACGAGCAGTACTTC
abundance: -
d_gene: -
v_gene: TRBV6-1
j_gene: TRBJ2-7

CDR3aa: CASSIQVVGGYTF
CDR3nt: TGTGCCAGTAGTATACAGGTTGTTGGTGGCTACACCTTC
abundance: medium-sized
d_gene: -
v_gene: TRBV19
j_gene: TRBJ1-2

CDR3aa: CASSSDATGANVLTF
CDR3nt: TGTGCCAGCAGTTCTGACGCAACTGGGGCCAACGTCCTGACTTTC
abundance: few
d_gene: -
v_gene: TRBV6-1
j_gene: TRBJ2-6

CDR3aa: CASSFAGQGNEKLFF
CDR3nt: TGTGCCAGCAGTTTCGCGGGACAGGGTAATGAAAAACTGTTTTTT
abundance: -
d_gene: TRBD1
v_gene: TRBV6-6
j_gene: TRBJ1-4

CDR3aa: CAWSLGTGLNTEAFF
CDR3nt: TGTGCCTGGAGTCTAGGGACAGGCCTGAACACTGAAGCTTTCTTT
abundance: -
d_gene: TRBD1
v_gene: TRBV30
j_gene: TRBJ1-1

CDR3aa: CASGPLHF
CDR3nt: TGTGCCAGCGGACCCCTCCACTTT
abundance: few
d_gene: -
v_gene: TRBV28
j_gene: TRBJ1-6

CDR3aa: CASGRQGEQYF
CDR3nt: TGTGCCAGCGGCCGACAGGGTGAGCAGTACTTC
abundance: few
d_gene: TRBD1
v_gene: TRBV28
j_gene: TRBJ2-7

CDR3aa: CASSHTVETEAFF
CDR3nt: TGTGCCAGCAGCCACACGGTGGAGACTGAAGCTTTCTTT
abundance: many
d_gene: -
v_gene: TRBV6-1
j_gene: TRBJ1-1

CDR3aa: CASSLQGQRQFF
CDR3nt: TGCGCCAGCAGCTTGCAGGGTCAACGGCAGTTCTTC
abundance: -
d_gene: -
v_gene: TRBV5-1
j_gene: TRBJ2-1

CDR3aa: CASSQGGGGQRRFGYTF
CDR3nt: TGCGCCAGCAGCCAAGGAGGGGGGGGCCAGCGTCGGTTTGGCTACACCTTC
abundance: -
d_gene: -
v_gene: TRBV4-1
j_gene: TRBJ1-2

CDR3aa: CSVEGQDNQPQHF
CDR3nt: TGCAGCGTTGAAGGACAGGATAATCAGCCCCAGCATTTT
abundance: -
d_gene: -
v_gene: TRBV29-1
j_gene: TRBJ1-5

CDR3aa: CASSLTGGYGYTF
CDR3nt: TGTGCCAGCAGCTTGACAGGGGGATATGGCTACACCTTC
abundance: few
d_gene: TRBD1
v_gene: TRBV6-6
j_gene: TRBJ1-2

CDR3aa: CASSLAGGRPAGELFF
CDR3nt: TGCGCCAGCAGCTTGGCCGGGGGTCGACCGGCCGGGGAGCTGTTTTTT
abundance: -
d_gene: -
v_gene: TRBV5-1
j_gene: TRBJ2-2

CDR3aa: CASSLDTVYGNTIYF
CDR3nt: TGTGCCAGCAGCTTAGACACCGTCTATGGAAACACCATATATTTT
abundance: -
d_gene: -
v_gene: TRBV7-8
j_gene: TRBJ1-3

CDR3aa: CASRPQVGNQPQHF
CDR3nt: TGTGCCAGCAGACCCCAGGTAGGCAATCAGCCCCAGCATTTT
abundance: -
d_gene: -
v_gene: TRBV2
j_gene: TRBJ1-5

CDR3aa: CASSAQALGGYTF
CDR3nt: TGCGCCAGCAGCGCACAGGCATTAGGGGGCTACACCTTC
abundance: -
d_gene: -
v_gene: TRBV5-1
j_gene: TRBJ1-2

CDR3aa: CASSPGTSGGSSYNEQFF
CDR3nt: TGCGCCAGCAGCCCCGGGACTAGCGGGGGGAGCTCCTACAATGAGCAGTTCTTC
abundance: -
d_gene: TRBD2
v_gene: TRBV5-1
j_gene: TRBJ2-1

CDR3aa: CASSLDLGQWPNEQFF
CDR3nt: TGTGCCAGCAGCTTAGATCTGGGACAGTGGCCCAATGAGCAGTTCTTC
abundance: -
d_gene: TRBD1
v_gene: TRBV7-2
j_gene: TRBJ2-1

CDR3aa: CASSFDRYEQYF
CDR3nt: TGTGCCAGCAGTTTCGACAGGTACGAGCAGTACTTC
abundance: -
d_gene: -
v_gene: TRBV7-9
j_gene: TRBJ2-7

CDR3aa: CASSHQGYGYTF
CDR3nt: TGTGCCAGCAGCCACCAGGGCTATGGCTACACCTTC
abundance: -
d_gene: -
v_gene: TRBV6-5
j_gene: TRBJ1-2

CDR3aa: CASSPWDRGYNEQFF
CDR3nt: TGTGCCAGTAGTCCTTGGGACAGGGGATACAATGAGCAGTTCTTC
abundance: -
d_gene: TRBD1
v_gene: TRBV19
j_gene: TRBJ2-1

CDR3aa: CASSPPGVNTGELFF
CDR3nt: TGTGCCAGCTCACCTCCGGGGGTGAACACCGGGGAGCTGTTTTTT
abundance: -
d_gene: -
v_gene: TRBV18
j_gene: TRBJ2-2

CDR3aa: CAISGQPGTSGYEQYF
CDR3nt: TGTGCCATCAGTGGCCAACCCGGGACTAGTGGGTACGAGCAGTACTTC
abundance: -
d_gene: TRBD2
v_gene: TRBV10-3
j_gene: TRBJ2-7

CDR3aa: CASSLKLAGADTQYF
CDR3nt: TGCGCCAGCAGCTTGAAACTAGCGGGTGCGGATACGCAGTATTTT
abundance: -
d_gene: TRBD2
v_gene: TRBV5-1
j_gene: TRBJ2-3

CDR3aa: CASSVTGLSNQPQHF
CDR3nt: TGCGCCAGCAGTGTGACAGGGCTGAGCAATCAGCCCCAGCATTTT
abundance: few
d_gene: TRBD1
v_gene: TRBV10-2
j_gene: TRBJ1-5

CDR3aa: CASSLVSGEETQYF
CDR3nt: TGCGCCAGCAGCTTGGTGTCCGGGGAAGAGACCCAGTACTTC
abundance: -
d_gene: -
v_gene: TRBV5-1
j_gene: TRBJ2-5

CDR3aa: CASSLAGTEREAFF
CDR3nt: TGCGCCAGCAGCTTGGCCGGGACAGAACGTGAAGCTTTCTTT
abundance: -
d_gene: TRBD1
v_gene: TRBV5-1
j_gene: TRBJ1-1

CDR3aa: CASNSGQVVNSPLHF
CDR3nt: TGCGCCAGCAACTCGGGACAGGTTGTGAATTCACCCCTCCACTTT
abundance: few
d_gene: TRBD1
v_gene: TRBV5-1
j_gene: TRBJ1-6

CDR3aa: CASSQDQGIPPKGWNNEQFF
CDR3nt: TGTGCCAGCAGCCAAGATCAGGGAATCCCCCCTAAGGGATGGAATAATGAGCAGTTCTTC
abundance: once
d_gene: -
v_gene: TRBV14
j_gene: TRBJ2-1

CDR3aa: CASSSDRGRGTGELFF
CDR3nt: TGTGCCAGCAGCTCGGATCGGGGGCGAGGCACCGGGGAGCTGTTTTTT
abundance: -
d_gene: -
v_gene: TRBV11-2
j_gene: TRBJ2-2

CDR3aa: CASSLIIGDTGELFF
CDR3nt: TGTGCCAGCAGCTTAATTATCGGGGACACCGGGGAGCTGTTTTTT
abundance: -
d_gene: -
v_gene: TRBV7-2
j_gene: TRBJ2-2

CDR3aa: CASSEKGLGPYEQYF
CDR3nt: TGTGCCAGCAGTGAAAAAGGGTTGGGGCCCTACGAGCAGTACTTC
abundance: -
d_gene: -
v_gene: TRBV6-1
j_gene: TRBJ2-7

CDR3aa: CASSRGTASDYGYTF
CDR3nt: TGCGCCAGCAGCCGCGGGACAGCTTCTGACTATGGCTACACCTTC
abundance: -
d_gene: TRBD1
v_gene: TRBV5-1
j_gene: TRBJ1-2

CDR3aa: CASSVGRHDGRTYEQYF
CDR3nt: TGTGCCAGCAGCGTAGGAAGACACGATGGACGGACTTACGAGCAGTACTTC
abundance: few
d_gene: -
v_gene: TRBV9
j_gene: TRBJ2-7

CDR3aa: CASSLARTSFYEQYF
CDR3nt: TGTGCCAGCAGCTTAGCGAGGACTAGCTTCTACGAGCAGTACTTC
abundance: -
d_gene: TRBD2
v_gene: TRBV5-6
j_gene: TRBJ2-7

CDR3aa: CASSLGLGQGNYEQYF
CDR3nt: TGCGCCAGCAGCTTGGGTCTGGGACAGGGGAACTACGAGCAGTACTTC
abundance: -
d_gene: TRBD1
v_gene: TRBV5-1
j_gene: TRBJ2-7

CDR3aa: CASSPRDRGRGQPQHF
CDR3nt: TGTGCCAGTAGCCCCAGGGACAGGGGGAGAGGACAGCCCCAGCATTTT
abundance: -
d_gene: TRBD1
v_gene: TRBV19
j_gene: TRBJ1-5

CDR3aa: CASSIGQGFSEQYF
CDR3nt: TGTGCCAGCAGCATCGGACAGGGTTTCTCCGAGCAGTACTTC
abundance: few
d_gene: TRBD1
v_gene: TRBV11-2
j_gene: TRBJ2-7

CDR3aa: CASTNRDRGYGYTF
CDR3nt: TGTGCCAGCACAAACCGGGACAGGGGCTATGGCTACACCTTC
abundance: -
d_gene: TRBD1
v_gene: TRBV6-1
j_gene: TRBJ1-2

CDR3aa: CASEGQRGVYGYTF
CDR3nt: TGTGCCAGCGAAGGACAGCGAGGGGTTTATGGCTACACCTTC
abundance: few
d_gene: -
v_gene: TRBV28
j_gene: TRBJ1-2

CDR3aa: CASSPVAGGSTDTQYF
CDR3nt: TGTGCCAGCTCACCTGTGGCGGGGGGGAGCACAGATACGCAGTATTTT
abundance: -
d_gene: TRBD2
v_gene: TRBV18
j_gene: TRBJ2-3

CDR3aa: CASSLFRWTGGNTGELFF
CDR3nt: TGTGCCAGCAGCTTGTTTAGGTGGACAGGGGGCAACACCGGGGAGCTGTTTTTT
abundance: -
d_gene: TRBD1
v_gene: TRBV11-1
j_gene: TRBJ2-2

CDR3aa: CASSLGGHMNTEAFF
CDR3nt: TGTGCCAGCAGCTTGGGGGGGCACATGAACACTGAAGCTTTCTTT
abundance: -
d_gene: -
v_gene: TRBV5-6
j_gene: TRBJ1-1